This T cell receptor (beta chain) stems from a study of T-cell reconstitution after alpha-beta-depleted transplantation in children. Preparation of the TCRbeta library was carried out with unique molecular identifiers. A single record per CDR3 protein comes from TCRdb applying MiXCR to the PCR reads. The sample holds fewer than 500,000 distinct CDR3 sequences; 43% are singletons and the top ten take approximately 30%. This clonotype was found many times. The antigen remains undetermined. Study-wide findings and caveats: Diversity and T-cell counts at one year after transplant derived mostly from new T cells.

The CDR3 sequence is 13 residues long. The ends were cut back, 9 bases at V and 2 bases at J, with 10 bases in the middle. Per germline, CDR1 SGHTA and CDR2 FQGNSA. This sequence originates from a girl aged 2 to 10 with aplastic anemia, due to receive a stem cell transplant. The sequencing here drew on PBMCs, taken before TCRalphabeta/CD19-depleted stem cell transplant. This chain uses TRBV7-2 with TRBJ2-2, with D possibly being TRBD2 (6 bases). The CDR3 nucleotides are TGTGCCAGGGGGACTGTAAACACCGGGGAGCTGTTTTTT. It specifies CARGTVNTGELFF.